This is a list of T cell receptor beta chains from one sample in a study of beta chain features in type 1 diabetes. Repertoires were generated with immunoSEQ multiplex PCR, while TCRdb's copy carries only in-frame clones and drops some. The data hold 130,000 to 150,000 clones, with around an eighth observed a single time. The sample was central memory CD4+ T cells from blood. Receptors were obtained from a man aged 18 to 29 with type 1 diabetes. Each CDR3 is given with its conserved first and last residue. D genes are given only for firm matches. Rows may omit the clone size; those that give it use once, few, many or a size class.

j_call cdr3_length v_call clone_size d_call cdr3_aa cdr3_nt
TRBJ2-3 12 TRBV19 - - CASSSSKDTQYF TGTGCCAGTAGTTCCTCAAAAGATACGCAGTATTTT
TRBJ2-7 14 TRBV28 - TRBD1 CASTRDRGPYEQYF TGTGCCAGCACCCGGGACAGGGGCCCCTACGAGCAGTACTTC
TRBJ2-3 16 TRBV5-4 few TRBD1 CASSLPRTGGADTQYF TGTGCCAGCAGCCTGCCCAGGACAGGGGGTGCAGATACGCAGTATTTT
TRBJ2-3 13 TRBV7-3 many - CASSLGFPDTQYF TGTGCCAGCAGCTTAGGCTTCCCAGATACGCAGTATTTT
TRBJ2-3 16 TRBV5-1 - TRBD2 CASRAQPGLAADTQYF TGCGCCAGCCGAGCTCAACCGGGACTAGCGGCAGATACGCAGTATTTT
TRBJ1-1 14 TRBV27 - TRBD1 CASSTGTGPTEAFF TGTGCCAGCAGTACTGGGACAGGGCCAACTGAAGCTTTCTTT
TRBJ2-1 16 TRBV7-8 - - CASSSLGGGSYNEQFF TGTGCCAGCAGCTCTTTGGGGGGCGGCTCCTACAATGAGCAGTTCTTC
TRBJ2-7 14 TRBV2 - TRBD1 CASSVDRASGEQYF TGTGCCAGCAGTGTGGACAGGGCCAGCGGCGAGCAGTACTTC
TRBJ2-7 15 TRBV7-2 many - CASSAKTGTAYEQYF TGTGCCAGCAGCGCCAAGACCGGGACTGCGTACGAGCAGTACTTC
TRBJ1-2 14 TRBV19 few TRBD1 CASSPQGTNYGYTF TGTGCCAGTAGTCCACAGGGGACTAACTATGGCTACACCTTC
TRBJ2-3 15 TRBV7-2 - TRBD2 CASSFAGGVGDTQYF TGTGCCAGCAGCTTCGCCGGGGGGGTCGGAGATACGCAGTATTTT
TRBJ1-1 14 TRBV29-1 - - CSVVGGGVGTEAFF TGCAGCGTTGTCGGAGGAGGGGTGGGGACTGAAGCTTTCTTT
TRBJ2-1 12 TRBV18 - - CASSPSDNEQFF TGTGCCAGCTCACCCTCCGACAATGAGCAGTTCTTC
TRBJ2-5 12 TRBV18 few - CASSPGQETQYF TGTGCCAGCTCACCAGGGCAAGAGACCCAGTACTTC
TRBJ1-1 13 TRBV7-3 few - CASSFEANTEAFF TGTGCCAGCAGCTTTGAAGCGAACACTGAAGCTTTCTTT
TRBJ2-4 18 TRBV7-7 - - CASSPGRDRGRTKNIQYF TGTGCCAGCAGCCCCGGCCGGGACCGAGGTAGGACCAAAAACATTCAGTACTTC
TRBJ2-1 16 TRBV5-1 few - CASSLEQRNPYNEQFF TGCGCCAGCAGCTTGGAACAGCGAAATCCGTACAATGAGCAGTTCTTC
TRBJ1-2 15 TRBV7-8 - - CASSLVADGREGYTF TGTGCCAGCAGCTTAGTCGCGGACGGCCGGGAAGGCTACACCTTC
TRBJ2-4 14 TRBV27 few - CASRYRDAKNIQYF TGTGCCAGCCGGTACAGGGACGCCAAAAACATTCAGTACTTC
TRBJ2-7 13 TRBV5-6 - - CASRTTPSYEQYF TGTGCCAGCAGAACGACACCGAGCTACGAGCAGTACTTC